The 9 T cell receptor beta chains in this list originate from one sample, sequenced in a study of T-cell reconstitution after alpha-beta-depleted transplantation in children. Molecular barcoding with unique molecular identifiers was used for the TCRbeta library. One entry per CDR3 protein results from TCRdb running MiXCR on the PCR reads. Of 7,000 or so distinct CDR3 sequences listed, less than 6% are singletons. The sample here was PBMCs, mostly from graft donor cells, taken 180 days after TCRalphabeta/CD19-depleted stem cell transplant. These TCRs come from a child younger than two who had a stem cell transplant for acute myeloid leukemia, so the T cells may come from the graft donor.

V and J are TRBV4-2 and TRBJ2-1; D might be TRBD2 (6 bases). The V end was cut by 1 base, the J end by 14 bases, with 12 bases between. The CDR3 is made up of 12 amino acids. The V gene's germline CDR1 is LGHNA and CDR2 YNFKEQ. The CDR3 spells CASSQGGRGEFF. Written as DNA, the CDR3 is TGTGCCAGCAGCCAAGGGGGCCGCGGGGAGTTCTTC.

Many counts were recorded for this clonotype. The J gene is TRBJ2-1, the V gene TRBV7-9, with D possibly being TRBD1 (5 bases). Per germline, CDR1 SEHNR and CDR2 FQNEAQ (reference sequence). The CDR3 is 15 residues long. V gave up 5 bases and J gave up 6 bases, with 17 bases separating them. The CDR3 nucleotides are TGTGCCAGCAGCCTTACACATAGTAGGGGCAATGAGCAGTTCTTC. As protein: CASSLTHSRGNEQFF.

Many counts were recorded for this clonotype. This chain's CDR3 is CASGKGRDYEQYF. CDR3 DNA: TGTGCCAGCGGGAAGGGGCGAGACTACGAGCAGTACTTC. The J gene is TRBJ2-7, the V gene TRBV28, with TRBD1 as a possible D gene (5 bases). V lost 8 bases to trimming and J lost 3 bases, with 14 bases between them. The CDR3 is 13 residues long. CDR1 is MDHEN and CDR2 is SYDVKM in the germline V gene.

Concerning this clonotype itself: This may arise from a read error, as a much more abundant clone is one base away. The chain couples TRBV7-3 to TRBJ2-7; 7 bases agree with TRBD1. The CDR3 spans 15 residues. CDR1 and CDR2 from the germline V gene are SGHTA and FQGTGA. The V gene end was trimmed by 10 bases and the J gene end by 6 bases; junction bases not matched to a gene: 18. In DNA, the CDR3 is TGTGCCACCAGGCATCAGGGGGATGGGTATCGCGAGCAGTACTTC. Its protein is CATRHQGDGYREQYF.

This clonotype occurred many times. J is TRBJ2-7 and V is TRBV6-1, with D perhaps matching TRBD1 (6 bases). Germline V gene data show CDR1 as MNHNS and CDR2 as SASEGT. This CDR3 has 14 residues. V shed 0 bases and J shed 3 bases, with 9 bases lying between them. The CDR3: CASSEAQGGYEQYF. In nucleotides, the CDR3 is TGTGCCAGCAGTGAAGCGCAAGGGGGCTACGAGCAGTACTTC.

This clonotype was recorded at least ten times. The chain has TRBV6-4 and TRBJ2-5; D remains unclear. In germline, CDR1 is MRHNA, CDR2 SNTAGT. This CDR3 is 12 amino acids long. Trimming shortened V by 6 bases and J by 5 bases, and 10 bases separated the two germline ends. In nucleotides, the CDR3 is TGTGCCAGCAGCAGGACCATGGAGACCCAGTACTTC. Translation gives CASSRTMETQYF.

This clonotype was observed many times. V usage is TRBV18 and J usage is TRBJ2-7, with 13 nucleotides matching TRBD2. CDR3 size: 17 residues. Germline CDR1 reads KGHSH; CDR2 reads LQKENI. Trimming cost V 0 bases and J 4 bases; bases outside gene matches: 6. CDR3 in DNA: TGTGCCAGCTCACCACCGGGGGGACTAGCGGGAAGATACGAGCAGTACTTC. Protein sequence: CASSPPGGLAGRYEQYF. Together with reference TRBV18 and TRBJ2-7, the CDR3 gives the full variable domain: NAGVMQNPRHLVRRRGQEARLRCSPMKGHSHVYWYRQLPEEGLKFMVYLQKENIIDESGMPKERFSAEFPKEGPSILRIQQVVRGDSAAYFCASSPPGGLAGRYEQYFGPGTRLTVT.

This clonotype qualifies as medium-sized. This sequence joins TRBV15 and TRBJ2-2, with TRBD1 identical over 7 bases. The CDR3 length is 13 residues. V lost 8 bases and J lost 5; bases outside the gene matches: 5. Germline V gene data show CDR1 as LNHNV and CDR2 as YYDKDF (reference sequence). Written as DNA, the CDR3 is TGTGCCACCGACAGGGAAAGAACCGGGGAGCTGTTTTTT. It encodes CATDRERTGELFF.

The sample holds many counts of this clonotype. The V and J genes are TRBV19 and TRBJ2-5; unclear D gene. Germline-derived CDR1 and CDR2 are LNHDA and SQIVND (reference sequence). The CDR3 is made up of 14 amino acids. V was pared by 7 bases and J by 0 bases, with 12 bases between. CDR3 sequence (DNA): TGTGCCAGTAACGAGATCCCGAACCAAGAGACCCAGTACTTC. It is translated as CASNEIPNQETQYF.